The sequence of this T cell receptor (beta chain) was determined in a study of T cells in localized non-small cell lung cancer. Germline V gene lookup returns CDR1 SGHRS and CDR2 YFSETQ. The ends lost 3 bases at V and 5 bases at J; junction bases unmatched: 6. The CDR3 length is 16 residues. With regard to this clone: Its specificity is unknown.

The method was immunoSEQ multiplex PCR; TCRdb's version includes in-frame clones alone and lacks a portion of them. The data show about 6,400 clones, 87% seen once. General study results and limits: A denser population of T cells in blood accompanied longer overall survival. Uninvolved adjacent lung showed higher T cell clonality than tumor. Turning up in adjacent lung were a median around 58 of the top 100 tumor clones.

Sequences were derived from peripheral blood, sampled before any cancer treatment. The sequence was collected from a male donor aged 60 or older with stage I lung adenocarcinoma. This sequence joins TRBV5-1 and TRBJ2-2, with 11 bases identical to TRBD1. The CDR3 coding sequence is TGCGCCAGCAGCTGGACAGGGGGCGGTACGACCGGGGAGCTGTTTTTT. Translated, it gives CASSWTGGGTTGELFF.